Presented here are 15 T cell receptor beta chains from one specimen sequenced in a study of blood T cell repertoires in COVID-19. Libraries were prepared by immunoSEQ multiplex PCR; TCRdb keeps only in-frame clonotypes and omits some of them. Of around 180,000 clones in the sample, approximately 82% are singletons; the top ten hold about 10%. The sequenced sample was peripheral blood. Receptors originate from a woman older than 75 with active or convalescent COVID-19.

J is TRBJ1-1 and V is TRBV19, with D tentatively TRBD1 (5 bases). The V gene's germline CDR1 is LNHDA and CDR2 SQIVND (reference sequence). The length of the CDR3 is 13 residues. V was pared by 7 bases and J by 3 bases, with 12 bases between. Here the CDR3 reads CASTTTGDTEAFF. The CDR3 DNA reads TGTGCCAGTACCACGACGGGGGACACTGAAGCTTTCTTT.

V is TRBV24-1 and J is TRBJ2-3, with D possibly being TRBD2 (5 bases). The CDR3 loop spans 12 amino acids. Trimming took 7 bases from V and 6 from J, leaving 10 bases between them. Germline lookup yields CDR1 KGHDR and CDR2 SFDVKD. CDR3 bases: TGTGCCACCAGCGGGGATGTTGATACGCAGTATTTT. It specifies CATSGDVDTQYF.

The chain joins TRBV6-7 to TRBJ2-1, with TRBD2 matching 11 bases. TRBV6-7 counts as an open reading frame of uncertain function. V lost 7 bases and J lost 8; bases outside the gene matches: 16. The CDR3 is made up of 17 amino acids. This chain's CDR3 is CASNLEVVASGRYEQFF. The CDR3 DNA follows: TGTGCCAGCAACCTGGAGGTTGTGGCTAGCGGGAGGTATGAGCAGTTCTTC.

The chain recombines TRBV9 with TRBJ1-1; no definite D call. This CDR3 has 15 residues. Trimming left V 1 base short and J 3 bases short, with 13 bases between. Germline CDR1 SGDLS, CDR2 YYNGEE. The CDR3 loop reads CASSVSAALHTEAFF. The CDR3 DNA reads TGTGCCAGCAGCGTATCCGCGGCTTTACACACTGAAGCTTTCTTT.

The chain employs TRBV6-5 and TRBJ1-1; D remains ambiguous. Germline CDR1 and CDR2: MNHEY and SVGAGI. This CDR3 is built from 13 residues. V lost 2 bases, J lost 4 bases, and 8 bases lay in between. The CDR3 spells CASSYEGITEAFF. CDR3 coding DNA: TGTGCCAGCAGTTACGAGGGTATCACTGAAGCTTTCTTT.

J is TRBJ2-7 and V is TRBV19; 9 nucleotides line up with TRBD2. CDR1 is LNHDA, CDR2 SQIVND, per germline (reference sequence). Trimming cost V 6 bases and J 5 bases; bases outside gene matches: 2. This CDR3 comprises 12 residues. For the CDR3, the DNA is TGTGCCAGTAGGACTAGCGGTGACGAGCAGTACTTC. Translated, it gives CASRTSGDEQYF.

The chain carries TRBV6-5 and TRBJ2-7, with 8 positions matching TRBD1. The CDR3 consists of 12 residues. Trimming removed 8 bases from V and 3 bases from J; junction bases left unmatched: 3. Germline lookup yields CDR1 MNHEY and CDR2 SVGAGI. In DNA form, the CDR3 reads TGTGCCAGCCAGGGGGCTTACTACGAGCAGTACTTC. This gives the protein CASQGAYYEQYF.

The rearrangement links TRBV5-1 to TRBJ2-7; the match to TRBD2 covers 11 bases. This CDR3 has 16 amino acids. Germline-derived CDR1 and CDR2 are SGHRS and YFSETQ. Trimming at V came to 2 bases and at J to 4 bases, leaving 8 bases not matched to a gene. The CDR3 spells CASSFGSGRASYEQYF. For the CDR3, the DNA is TGCGCCAGCAGCTTTGGTAGCGGGAGGGCCAGTTACGAGCAGTACTTC.

This chain uses TRBV6-5 with TRBJ1-1, with TRBD1 matching over 8 bases. CDR1 and CDR2 from the germline V gene are MNHEY and SVGAGI. The CDR3 extends over 11 amino acids. With V trimmed by 7 bases and J by 8 bases, 3 bases remained unmatched. CDR3 nucleotides: TGTGCCAGCAATAGACAGGGGGAAGCTTTCTTT. This encodes CASNRQGEAFF.

This sequence joins TRBV5-5 and TRBJ2-7, with D possibly matching TRBD1 (6 bases). Per the germline V gene, CDR1 is SGHKS and CDR2 is YYEKEE (reference sequence). V was clipped by 0 bases and J by 1 base, with 11 bases between them. This CDR3 region has 15 residues. The CDR3 loop is CASSLVQGNSYEQYF. The CDR3 DNA sequence: TGTGCCAGCAGCTTGGTCCAGGGGAATTCCTACGAGCAGTACTTC. Combining the CDR3 with reference TRBV5-5 and TRBJ2-7 gives the whole variable domain DAGVTQSPTHLIKTRGQQVTLRCSPISGHKSVSWYQQVLGQGPQFIFQYYEKEERGRGNFPDRFSARQFPNYSSELNVNALLLGDSALYLCASSLVQGNSYEQYFGPGTRLTVT.

This clone was recorded only once. This sequence joins TRBV6-6 and TRBJ1-5, with 8 nucleotides matching TRBD1. Germline-derived CDR1 and CDR2 are MNHNY and SVGAGI (reference sequence). V shed 6 bases, J shed 6 bases, and the junction held 4 bases outside the gene matches. The CDR3 is 13 amino acids. The CDR3 is CASSSGGFQPQHF. For the CDR3, the DNA is TGTGCCAGCAGCTCAGGGGGCTTTCAGCCCCAGCATTTT.

The V gene is TRBV15, the J gene TRBJ2-1, with D uncertain. The CDR3 is made up of 15 amino acids. With 2 bases removed from V and 5 bases from J, the gap between germline ends came to 13 bases. Germline V gene sequence: CDR1 LNHNV, CDR2 YYDKDF (reference sequence). In nucleotides, the CDR3 is TGTGCCACCAGCAGATCTACAGTCACCCACAATGAGCAGTTCTTC. As protein: CATSRSTVTHNEQFF.

The chain joins TRBV5-4 to TRBJ2-1; unclear D gene. Germline CDR1 SGHNT, CDR2 YYREEE (reference sequence). There are 11 residues in the CDR3. V gave up 4 bases and J gave up 4 bases, with 3 bases separating them. Here the CDR3 DNA reads TGTGCCAGCAGCCGGTACAATGAGCAGTTCTTC. This sequence encodes CASSRYNEQFF.

Concerning this clone: Distinct nucleotide sequences in the sample also encode this CDR3. The chain has TRBV4-2 and TRBJ2-7, with D hard to call. CDR1 LGHNA and CDR2 YNFKEQ come from the germline V gene. V dropped 1 base and J dropped 0 bases, with 10 bases sitting between them. The CDR3 spans 15 residues. CDR3 protein: CASSQGGSVSYEQYF. DNA for the CDR3: TGTGCCAGCAGCCAAGGCGGAAGCGTCTCCTACGAGCAGTACTTC.

The chain has TRBV11-2 and TRBJ2-5; the match to TRBD2 covers 9 bases. The V segment lost 4 bases and the J segment 2 bases; nucleotides outside the gene matches: 5. The germline gives CDR1 SGHAT, CDR2 FQNNGV. The CDR3 runs to 15 residues. The CDR3 spells CASSSLAGLQETQYF. As DNA, the CDR3 is TGTGCCAGCAGCTCCCTAGCGGGGCTACAAGAGACCCAGTACTTC.